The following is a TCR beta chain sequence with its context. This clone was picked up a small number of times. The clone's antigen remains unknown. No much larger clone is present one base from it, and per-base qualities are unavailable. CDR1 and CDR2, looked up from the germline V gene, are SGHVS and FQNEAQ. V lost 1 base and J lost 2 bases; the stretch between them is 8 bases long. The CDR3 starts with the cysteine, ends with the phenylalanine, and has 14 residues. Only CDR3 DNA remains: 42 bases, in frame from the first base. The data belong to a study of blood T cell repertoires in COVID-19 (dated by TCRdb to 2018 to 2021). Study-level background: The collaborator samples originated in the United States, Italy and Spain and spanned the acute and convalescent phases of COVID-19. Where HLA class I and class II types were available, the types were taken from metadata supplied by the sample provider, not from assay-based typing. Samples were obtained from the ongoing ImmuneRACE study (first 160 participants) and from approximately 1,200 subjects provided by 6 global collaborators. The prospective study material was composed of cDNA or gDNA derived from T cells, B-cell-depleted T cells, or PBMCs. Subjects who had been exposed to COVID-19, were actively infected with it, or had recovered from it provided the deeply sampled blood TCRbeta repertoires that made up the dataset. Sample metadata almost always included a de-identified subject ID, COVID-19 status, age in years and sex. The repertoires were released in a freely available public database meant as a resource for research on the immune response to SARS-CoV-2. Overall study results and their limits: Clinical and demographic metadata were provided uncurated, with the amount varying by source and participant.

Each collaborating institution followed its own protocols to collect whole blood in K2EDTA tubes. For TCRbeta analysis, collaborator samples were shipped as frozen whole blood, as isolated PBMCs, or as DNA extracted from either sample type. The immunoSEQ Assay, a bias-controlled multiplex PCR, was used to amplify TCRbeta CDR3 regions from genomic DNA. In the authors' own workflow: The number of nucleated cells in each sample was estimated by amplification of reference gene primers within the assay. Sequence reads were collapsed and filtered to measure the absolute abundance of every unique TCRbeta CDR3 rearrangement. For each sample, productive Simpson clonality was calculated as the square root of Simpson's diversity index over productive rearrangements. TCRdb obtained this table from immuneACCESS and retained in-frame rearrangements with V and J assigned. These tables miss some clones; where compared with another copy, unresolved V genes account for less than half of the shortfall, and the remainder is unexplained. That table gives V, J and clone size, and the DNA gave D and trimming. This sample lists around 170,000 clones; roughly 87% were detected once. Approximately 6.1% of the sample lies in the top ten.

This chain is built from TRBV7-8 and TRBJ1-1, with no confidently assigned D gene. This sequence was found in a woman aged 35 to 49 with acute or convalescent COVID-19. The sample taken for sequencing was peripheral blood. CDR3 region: CASSLGSVNTEAFF. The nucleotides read TGTGCCAGCAGCTTAGGCAGCGTAAACACTGAAGCTTTCTTT.